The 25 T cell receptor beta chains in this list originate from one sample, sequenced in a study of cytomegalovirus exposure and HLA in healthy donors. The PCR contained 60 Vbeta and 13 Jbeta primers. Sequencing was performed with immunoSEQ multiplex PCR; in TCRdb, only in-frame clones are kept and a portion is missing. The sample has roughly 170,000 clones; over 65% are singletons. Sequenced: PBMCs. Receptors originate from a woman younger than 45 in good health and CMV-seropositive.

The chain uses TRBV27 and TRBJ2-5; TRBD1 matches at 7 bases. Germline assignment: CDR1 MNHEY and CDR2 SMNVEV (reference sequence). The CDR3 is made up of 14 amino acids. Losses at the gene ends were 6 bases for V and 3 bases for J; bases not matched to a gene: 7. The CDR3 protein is CASRSLQGEETQYF. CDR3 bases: TGTGCCAGCAGGTCCCTCCAGGGGGAAGAGACCCAGTACTTC.

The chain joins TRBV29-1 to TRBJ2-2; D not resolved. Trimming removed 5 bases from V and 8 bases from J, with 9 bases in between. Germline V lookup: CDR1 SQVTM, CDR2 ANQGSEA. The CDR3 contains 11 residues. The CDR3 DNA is TGCAGCGTTATAGAATCTGGGGAGCTGTTTTTT. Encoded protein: CSVIESGELFF.

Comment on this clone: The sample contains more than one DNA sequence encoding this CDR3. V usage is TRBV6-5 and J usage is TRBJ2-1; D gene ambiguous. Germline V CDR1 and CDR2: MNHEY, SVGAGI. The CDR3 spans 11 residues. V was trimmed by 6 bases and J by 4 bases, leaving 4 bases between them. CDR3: CASSRYNEQFF. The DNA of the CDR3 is TGTGCCAGCAGCCGTTACAATGAGCAGTTCTTC.

CDR3 nucleotides: TGTGCCAGTAGTAGGTCCAGGGGGCCCCAAGAGACCCAGTACTTC. Amino acid sequence: CASSRSRGPQETQYF. V usage is TRBV19 and J usage is TRBJ2-5, with 8 bases identical to TRBD1. The trim removed 4 bases at V and 1 base at J, leaving 5 bases unmatched. CDR1 LNHDA and CDR2 SQIVND come from the germline V gene (reference sequence). The CDR3 runs to 15 residues.

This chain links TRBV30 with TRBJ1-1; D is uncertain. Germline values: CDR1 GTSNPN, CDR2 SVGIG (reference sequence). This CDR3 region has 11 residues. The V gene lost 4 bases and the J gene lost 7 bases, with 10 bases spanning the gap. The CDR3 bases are TGTGCCTGGACCCCGTTAGATGAAGCTTTCTTT. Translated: CAWTPLDEAFF.

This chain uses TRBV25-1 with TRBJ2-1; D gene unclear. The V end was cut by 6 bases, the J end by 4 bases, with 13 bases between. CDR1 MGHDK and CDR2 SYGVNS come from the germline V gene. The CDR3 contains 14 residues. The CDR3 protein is CASSLGTEYNEQFF. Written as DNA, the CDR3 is TGTGCCAGCAGCCTAGGCACGGAGTACAATGAGCAGTTCTTC.

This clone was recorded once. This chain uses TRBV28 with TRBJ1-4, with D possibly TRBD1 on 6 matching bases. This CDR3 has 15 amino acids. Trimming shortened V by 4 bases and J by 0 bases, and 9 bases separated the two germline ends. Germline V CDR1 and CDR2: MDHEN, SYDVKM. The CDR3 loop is CASSSSGATNEKLFF. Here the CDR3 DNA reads TGTGCCAGCAGTTCGTCAGGGGCAACTAATGAAAAACTGTTTTTT.

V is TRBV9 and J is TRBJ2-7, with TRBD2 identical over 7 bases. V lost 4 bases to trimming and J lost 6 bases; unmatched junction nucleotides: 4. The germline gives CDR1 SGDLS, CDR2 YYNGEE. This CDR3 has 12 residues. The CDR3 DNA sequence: TGTGCCAGCAGCAGGGGAGGGTTCGAGCAGTACTTC. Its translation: CASSRGGFEQYF.

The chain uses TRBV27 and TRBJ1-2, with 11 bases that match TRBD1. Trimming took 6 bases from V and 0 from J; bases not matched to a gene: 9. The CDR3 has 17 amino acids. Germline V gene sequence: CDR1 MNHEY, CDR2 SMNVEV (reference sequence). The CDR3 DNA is TGTGCCAGCAGCCCCGGGACAGGGGGTTTGGCTAACTATGGCTACACCTTC. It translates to CASSPGTGGLANYGYTF.

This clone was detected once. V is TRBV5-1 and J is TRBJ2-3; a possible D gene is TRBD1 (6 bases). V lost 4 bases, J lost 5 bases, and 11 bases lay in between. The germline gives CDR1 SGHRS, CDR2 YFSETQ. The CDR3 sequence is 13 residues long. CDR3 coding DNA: TGCGCCAGCAGCCCCCAGGGGCTAGATACGCAGTATTTT. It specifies CASSPQGLDTQYF.

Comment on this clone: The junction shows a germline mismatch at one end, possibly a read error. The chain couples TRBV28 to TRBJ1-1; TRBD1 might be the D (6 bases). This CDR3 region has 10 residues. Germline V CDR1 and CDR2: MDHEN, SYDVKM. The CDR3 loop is CASSFQGWLF. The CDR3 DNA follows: TGTGCCAGCAGTTTTCAGGGGTGGCTCTTT.

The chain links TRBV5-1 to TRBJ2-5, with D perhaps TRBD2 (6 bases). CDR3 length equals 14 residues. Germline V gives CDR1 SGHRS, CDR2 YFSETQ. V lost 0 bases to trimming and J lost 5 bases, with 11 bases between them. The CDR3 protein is CASSLVAGRETQYF. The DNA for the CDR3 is TGCGCCAGCAGCTTGGTTGCAGGGAGGGAGACCCAGTACTTC.

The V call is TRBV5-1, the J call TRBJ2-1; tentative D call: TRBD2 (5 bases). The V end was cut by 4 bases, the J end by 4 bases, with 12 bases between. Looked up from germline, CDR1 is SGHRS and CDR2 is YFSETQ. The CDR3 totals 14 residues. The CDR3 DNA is TGCGCCAGCAGCCCGAGGACTTCATACAATGAGCAGTTCTTC. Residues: CASSPRTSYNEQFF.

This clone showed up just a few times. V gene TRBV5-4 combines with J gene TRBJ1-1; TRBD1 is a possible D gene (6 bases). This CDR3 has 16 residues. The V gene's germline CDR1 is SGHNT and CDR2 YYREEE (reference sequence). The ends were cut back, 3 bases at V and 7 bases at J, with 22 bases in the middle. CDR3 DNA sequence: TGTGCCAGCAGCTCGAACAGGGTACTCCGCATGAATGAAGCTTTCTTT. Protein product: CASSSNRVLRMNEAFF. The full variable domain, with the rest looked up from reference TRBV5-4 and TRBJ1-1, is ETGVTQSPTHLIKTRGQQVTLRCSSQSGHNTVSWYQQALGQGPQFIFQYYREEENGRGNFPPRFSGLQFPNYSSELNVNALELDDSALYLCASSSNRVLRMNEAFFGQGTRLTVV.

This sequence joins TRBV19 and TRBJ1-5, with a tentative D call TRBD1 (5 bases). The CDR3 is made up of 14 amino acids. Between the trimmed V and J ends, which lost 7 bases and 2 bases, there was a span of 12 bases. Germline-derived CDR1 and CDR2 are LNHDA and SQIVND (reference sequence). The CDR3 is CASMSTGGNQPQHF. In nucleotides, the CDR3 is TGTGCCAGTATGTCCACGGGGGGCAATCAGCCCCAGCATTTT.

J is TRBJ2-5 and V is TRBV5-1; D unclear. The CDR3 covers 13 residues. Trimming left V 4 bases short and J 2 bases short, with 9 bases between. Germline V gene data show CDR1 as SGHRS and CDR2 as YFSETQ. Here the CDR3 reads CASSTDDQETQYF. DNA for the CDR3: TGCGCCAGCAGCACAGACGATCAAGAGACCCAGTACTTC. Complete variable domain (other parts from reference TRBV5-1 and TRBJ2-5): KAGVTQTPRYLIKTRGQQVTLSCSPISGHRSVSWYQQTPGQGLQFLFEYFSETQRNKGNFPGRFSGRQFSNSRSEMNVSTLELGDSALYLCASSTDDQETQYFGPGTRLLVL.

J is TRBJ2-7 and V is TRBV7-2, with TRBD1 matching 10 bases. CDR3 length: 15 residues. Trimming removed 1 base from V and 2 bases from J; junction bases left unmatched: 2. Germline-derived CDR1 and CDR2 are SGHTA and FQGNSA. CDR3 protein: CASSLVGTGAYEQYF. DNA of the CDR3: TGTGCCAGCAGCTTAGTCGGGACAGGGGCCTACGAGCAGTACTTC.

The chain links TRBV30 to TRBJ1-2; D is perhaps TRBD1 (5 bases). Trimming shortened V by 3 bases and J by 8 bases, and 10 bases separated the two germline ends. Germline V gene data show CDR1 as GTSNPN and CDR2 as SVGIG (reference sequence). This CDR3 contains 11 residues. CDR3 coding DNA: TGTGCCTGGAGCGCGGGGGTAGGCTACACCTTC. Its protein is CAWSAGVGYTF.

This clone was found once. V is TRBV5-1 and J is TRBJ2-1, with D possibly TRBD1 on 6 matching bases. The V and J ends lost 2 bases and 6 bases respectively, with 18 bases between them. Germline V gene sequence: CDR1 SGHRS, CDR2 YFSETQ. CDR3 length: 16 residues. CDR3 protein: CASSLLPREGGNEQFF. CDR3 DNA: TGCGCCAGCAGCTTACTCCCCCGGGAAGGGGGCAATGAGCAGTTCTTC.

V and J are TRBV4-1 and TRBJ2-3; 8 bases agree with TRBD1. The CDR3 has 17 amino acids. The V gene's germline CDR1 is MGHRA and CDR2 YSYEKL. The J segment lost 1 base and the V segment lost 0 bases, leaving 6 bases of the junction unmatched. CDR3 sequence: CASSQDQARGRTDTQYF. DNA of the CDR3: TGCGCCAGCAGCCAAGATCAGGCCAGGGGGCGCACAGATACGCAGTATTTT.

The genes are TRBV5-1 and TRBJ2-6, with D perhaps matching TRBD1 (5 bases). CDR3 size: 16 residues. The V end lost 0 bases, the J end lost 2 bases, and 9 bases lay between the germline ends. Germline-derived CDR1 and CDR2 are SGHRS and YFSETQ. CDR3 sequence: CASSLGTTAGANVLTF. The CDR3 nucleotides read TGCGCCAGCAGCTTGGGGACAACCGCTGGGGCCAACGTCCTGACTTTC.

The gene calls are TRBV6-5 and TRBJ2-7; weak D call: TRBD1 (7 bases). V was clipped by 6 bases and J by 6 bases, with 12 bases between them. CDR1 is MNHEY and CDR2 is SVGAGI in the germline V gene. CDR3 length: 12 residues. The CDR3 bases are TGTGCCAGCAGGCCGCAGGGGGGCGAGCAGTACTTC. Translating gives CASRPQGGEQYF.

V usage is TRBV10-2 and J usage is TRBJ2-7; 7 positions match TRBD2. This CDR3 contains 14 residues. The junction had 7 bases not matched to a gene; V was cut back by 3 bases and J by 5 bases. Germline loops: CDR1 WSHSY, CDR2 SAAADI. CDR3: CASSEAGRSHEQYF. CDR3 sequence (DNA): TGCGCCAGCAGTGAAGCCGGGAGGAGCCACGAGCAGTACTTC.

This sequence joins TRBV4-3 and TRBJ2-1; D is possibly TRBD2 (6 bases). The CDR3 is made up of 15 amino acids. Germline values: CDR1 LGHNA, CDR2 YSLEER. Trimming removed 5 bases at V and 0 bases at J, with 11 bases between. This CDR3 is CASSEGGGSYNEQFF. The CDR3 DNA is TGCGCCAGCAGCGAGGGAGGCGGCTCCTACAATGAGCAGTTCTTC.

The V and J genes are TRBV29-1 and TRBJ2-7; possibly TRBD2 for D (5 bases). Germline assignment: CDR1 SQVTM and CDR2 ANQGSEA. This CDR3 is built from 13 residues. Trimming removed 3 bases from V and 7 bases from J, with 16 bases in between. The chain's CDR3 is CSVDKVGKTEQYF. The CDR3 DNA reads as TGCAGCGTTGATAAAGTCGGGAAAACAGAGCAGTACTTC.